Reported below is one TCR beta chain. Antigen: not known. This specimen comes from a study of blood T cells in healthy people across ages. For the second PCR, which ran for roughly 7 to 11 cycles, a sample-barcoded 5' primer and a J-beta primer mix were used. Each CDR3 protein gets one entry after TCRdb re-called the 5' RACE reads with MiXCR. The repertoire holds around 800,000 distinct CDR3 sequences, with approximately 53% as singletons. CDR3 size: 16 residues. Germline V gene lookup returns CDR1 SGDLS and CDR2 YYNGEE. V shed 3 bases and J shed 1 base, with 14 bases lying between them. Whole-study results and caveats: Expanded clonotype changes were possibly confounded by unknown donor CMV status. Per-million-T-cell TCR beta diversity fell roughly linearly with age. Estimates of total diversity, which came from one million sequenced T cells, were considered to be underestimates.

Drawn from each donor were roughly 10 milliliters of peripheral blood. This TCR was sampled from a man older than 75 in good health. J is TRBJ2-4 and V is TRBV9; D not resolved. The sample taken for sequencing was blood. The CDR3 DNA reads as TGTGCCAGCAGCGGAGGCAATGGAAAGGCCAAAAACATTCAGTACTTC. The encoded protein is CASSGGNGKAKNIQYF.